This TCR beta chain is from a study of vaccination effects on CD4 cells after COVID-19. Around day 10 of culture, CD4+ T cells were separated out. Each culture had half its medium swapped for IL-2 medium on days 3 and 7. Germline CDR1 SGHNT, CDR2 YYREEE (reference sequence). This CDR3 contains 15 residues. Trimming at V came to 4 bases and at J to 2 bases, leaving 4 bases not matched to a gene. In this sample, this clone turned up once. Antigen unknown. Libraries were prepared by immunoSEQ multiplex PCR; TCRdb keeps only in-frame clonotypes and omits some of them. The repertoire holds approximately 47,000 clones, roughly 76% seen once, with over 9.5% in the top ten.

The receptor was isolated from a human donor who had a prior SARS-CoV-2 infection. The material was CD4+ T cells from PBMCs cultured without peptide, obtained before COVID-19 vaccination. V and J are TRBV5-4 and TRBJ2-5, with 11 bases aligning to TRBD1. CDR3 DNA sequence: TGTGCCAGCAGCCCGGGGACAGGGGGACAAGAGACCCAGTACTTC. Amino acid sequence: CASSPGTGGQETQYF.